This T cell receptor (beta chain) came from a study of human T cells and chemical hapten exposure. Study results and limitations: The count of PT1 expanded TCRs correlated positively with patch test score. Alopecia was present in the donors, so their immune response may differ from healthy people's.

Noted time point: patch test 2, 6 weeks after DPC sensitization. Noted treatment: therapeutic diphenylcyclopropenone sensitization with weekly scalp DPC. In every case, blood was obtained before the patch test was applied. V was trimmed by 1 base and J by 5 bases, leaving 8 bases between them. The CDR3 totals 13 residues. Germline-derived CDR1 and CDR2 are LGHNA and YSLEER. On this clonotype: The antigen remains undetermined.

A single record per CDR3 protein comes from TCRdb applying MiXCR to the RACE reads. Among about 400,000 distinct CDR3 sequences listed, about 6% were seen once. The rearrangement uses TRBV4-3 and TRBJ1-1; D gene uncertain. The specimen comprised whole blood, sampled in connection with sensitization to the hapten diphenylcyclopropenone (DPC). The sequence came from a young woman with alopecia areata. Some clones in this sample may be carry-over from other donors' samples. The CDR3 DNA reads TGCGCCAGCAGCCAAGTTCCCAAGACTGAAGCTTTCTTT. This codes for CASSQVPKTEAFF.